These 11 T cell receptor beta chains came from one sample sequenced in a study of T cells in Graves' hyperthyroidism and ophthalmopathy. Authors of the study amplified TCR beta CDR3 regions from RNA transcripts. First-round RT-PCR of the TCR CDR3 relied on the HTBI primer set. MiXCR was run by TCRdb on the multiplex PCR reads, yielding one entry per CDR3 protein. The sample holds 600,000 to 750,000 distinct CDR3 sequences, 17% seen once. The sample was blood. These receptors all stem from a man over 45 with Graves' hyperthyroidism.

The rearrangement joins TRBV2 to TRBJ2-7; D may be TRBD1 (6 bases). Trimming removed 6 bases from V and 4 bases from J, with 19 bases in between. Germline assignment: CDR1 SNHLY and CDR2 FYNNEI. This CDR3 has 15 residues. As DNA, the CDR3 is TGTGCCAGCAGCAGGCAACAAGGGACATATTACGAGCAGTACTTC. This translates into CASSRQQGTYYEQYF.

This clonotype occurred many times. V and J are TRBV5-1 and TRBJ2-7; TRBD1 matches 8 bases. This CDR3 comprises 15 residues. The V segment lost 4 bases and the J segment 3 bases; nucleotides outside the gene matches: 9. The germline CDR1 and CDR2 sequences are SGHRS and YFSETQ. The CDR3 DNA sequence: TGCGCCAGCAGCACCGGACAGGGAACCCACTACGAGCAGTACTTC. This sequence encodes CASSTGQGTHYEQYF.

In its sample, this clonotype was seen many times. J is TRBJ2-5 and V is TRBV9; no firm D call. The ends were cut back, 3 bases at V and 2 bases at J, with 11 bases in the middle. Germline lookup yields CDR1 SGDLS and CDR2 YYNGEE. The CDR3 sequence is 14 residues long. CDR3 DNA sequence: TGTGCCAGCAGCGCCCCCAATAAACAAGAGACCCAGTACTTC. It translates to CASSAPNKQETQYF. The full variable domain, completed using reference TRBV9 and TRBJ2-5, is DSGVTQTPKHLITATGQRVTLRCSPRSGDLSVYWYQQSLDQGLQFLIQYYNGEERAKGNILERFSAQQFPDLHSELNLSSLELGDSALYFCASSAPNKQETQYFGPGTRLLVL.

The chain carries TRBV27 and TRBJ2-7; D is possibly TRBD2 (6 bases). V was pared by 3 bases and J by 2 bases, with 17 bases between. The germline gives CDR1 MNHEY, CDR2 SMNVEV (reference sequence). This CDR3 has 16 residues. In DNA form, the CDR3 reads TGTGCCAGCAGTTTTGGATTATCGTCGGGAGCCTACGAGCAGTACTTC. Translating gives CASSFGLSSGAYEQYF.

Many counts were recorded for this clonotype. A much larger clone differs by one base, so this may be a read error. The chain combines TRBV6-1 with TRBJ1-1; 8 bases line up with TRBD1. The CDR3 totals 14 residues. V lost 5 bases to trimming and J lost 3 bases; unmatched junction nucleotides: 5. Germline CDR1 MNHNS, CDR2 SASEGT. The CDR3 coding sequence is TGTGCCAGCAGTCGGACAGGGAGGGACACTGAAGCTTTCTTT. This translates into CASSRTGRDTEAFF.

This clonotype showed up many times. The V and J genes are TRBV12-3 or TRBV12-4 and TRBJ2-4; D remains unclear. V was shortened by 0 bases and J by 0 bases, with 3 bases between the two germline ends. The CDR3 consists of 14 residues. Here the CDR3 reads CASSLAQAKNIQYF. CDR3 nucleotide sequence: TGTGCCAGCAGTTTAGCTCAAGCCAAAAACATTCAGTACTTC.

The CDR3 protein is CASSLSPPDEQYF. In nucleotides, the CDR3 is TGTGCCAGCAGTTTATCACCCCCGGACGAGCAGTACTTC. The chain uses TRBV28 and TRBJ2-7; the D is unclear. Germline CDR1 reads MDHEN; CDR2 reads SYDVKM. The CDR3 contains 13 residues. V was clipped by 1 base and J by 5 bases, with 9 bases between them.

This clonotype came up many times. The chain joins TRBV7-9 to TRBJ2-5, with TRBD1 matching 8 bases. Germline loops: CDR1 SEHNR, CDR2 FQNEAQ (reference sequence). J was trimmed by 7 bases and V by 7 bases; bases with no gene match: 11. This CDR3 contains 14 residues. CDR3 in amino acids: CASKTQGALGTQYF. Written as DNA, the CDR3 is TGTGCCAGCAAGACCCAGGGGGCGCTTGGGACCCAGTACTTC.

The rearrangement joins TRBV28 to TRBJ1-4; D call uncertain. The CDR3 is made up of 13 amino acids. Germline values: CDR1 MDHEN, CDR2 SYDVKM. V was clipped by 5 bases and J by 8 bases, with 12 bases between them. The CDR3 loop reads CASSPRLREKLFF. CDR3 sequence (DNA): TGTGCCAGCAGTCCCCGACTGAGGGAAAAACTGTTTTTT.

This clonotype was counted only a few times. The V call is TRBV27, the J call TRBJ2-2; no clear D gene. Per the germline V gene, CDR1 is MNHEY and CDR2 is SMNVEV (reference sequence). CDR3 length equals 14 residues. Deletions cut 8 bases from V and 0 bases from J, with 10 bases between. In DNA, the CDR3 is TGTGCCAGCCGGTGGACGGCGAACACCGGGGAGCTGTTTTTT. Its protein product is CASRWTANTGELFF.

This clonotype occurred many times. The rearrangement uses TRBV7-9 and TRBJ2-5, with D possibly being TRBD2 (5 bases). The germline V gene has CDR1 SEHNR and CDR2 FQNEAQ (reference sequence). V was cut by 1 base and J by 5 bases, with 14 bases left in between. The CDR3 totals 15 residues. CDR3 amino acids: CASSLDGPDWETQYF. DNA of the CDR3: TGTGCCAGCAGCTTAGACGGACCGGACTGGGAGACCCAGTACTTC.